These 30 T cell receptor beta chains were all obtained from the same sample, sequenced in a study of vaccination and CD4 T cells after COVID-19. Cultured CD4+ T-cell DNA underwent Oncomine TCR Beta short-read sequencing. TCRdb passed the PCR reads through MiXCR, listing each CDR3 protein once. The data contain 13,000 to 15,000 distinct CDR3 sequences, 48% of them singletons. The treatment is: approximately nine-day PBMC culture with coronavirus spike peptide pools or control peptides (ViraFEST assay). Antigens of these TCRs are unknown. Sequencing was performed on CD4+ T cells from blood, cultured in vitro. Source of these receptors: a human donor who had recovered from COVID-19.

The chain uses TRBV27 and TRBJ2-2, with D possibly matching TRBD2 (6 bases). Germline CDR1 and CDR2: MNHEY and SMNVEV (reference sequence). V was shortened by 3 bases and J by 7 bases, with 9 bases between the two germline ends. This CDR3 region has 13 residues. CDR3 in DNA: TGTGCCAGCAGTTTCGGGGGAAACGGGGAGCTGTTTTTT. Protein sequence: CASSFGGNGELFF.

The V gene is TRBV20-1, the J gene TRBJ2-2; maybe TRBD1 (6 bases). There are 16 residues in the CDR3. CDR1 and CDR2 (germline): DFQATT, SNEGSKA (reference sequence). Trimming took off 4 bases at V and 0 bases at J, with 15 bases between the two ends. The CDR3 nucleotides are TGCAGTGCTATGAGGGACATCACCGCGAACACCGGGGAGCTGTTTTTT. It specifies CSAMRDITANTGELFF.

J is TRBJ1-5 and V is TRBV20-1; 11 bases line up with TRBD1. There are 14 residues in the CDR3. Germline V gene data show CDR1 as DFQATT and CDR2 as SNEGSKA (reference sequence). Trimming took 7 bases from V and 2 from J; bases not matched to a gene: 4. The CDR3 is CSGTGGAGNQPQHF. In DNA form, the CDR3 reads TGCAGTGGGACAGGGGGCGCAGGCAATCAGCCCCAGCATTTT.

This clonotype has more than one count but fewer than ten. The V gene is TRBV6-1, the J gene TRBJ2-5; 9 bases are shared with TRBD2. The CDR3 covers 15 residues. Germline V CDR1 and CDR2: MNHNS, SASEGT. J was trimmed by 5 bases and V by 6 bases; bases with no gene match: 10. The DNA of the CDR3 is TGTGCCAGCAGGCCCCCGGGACTAGCAACGGAGACCCAGTACTTC. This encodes CASRPPGLATETQYF.

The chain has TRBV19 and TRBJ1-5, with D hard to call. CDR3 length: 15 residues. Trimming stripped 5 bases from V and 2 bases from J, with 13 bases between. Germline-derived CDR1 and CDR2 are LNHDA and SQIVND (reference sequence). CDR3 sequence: CASSDPTRGNQPQHF. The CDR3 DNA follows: TGTGCCAGTAGTGACCCGACCCGGGGCAATCAGCCCCAGCATTTT.

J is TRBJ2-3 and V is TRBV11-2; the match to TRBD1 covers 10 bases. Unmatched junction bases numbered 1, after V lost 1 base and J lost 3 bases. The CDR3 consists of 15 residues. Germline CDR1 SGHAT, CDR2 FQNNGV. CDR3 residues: CASSLGTGGTDTQYF. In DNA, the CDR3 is TGTGCCAGCAGCTTAGGGACAGGGGGGACAGATACGCAGTATTTT.

CDR3 region: CASSSAGQFGNQPQHF. The CDR3 DNA is TGTGCCAGCAGTTCAGCTGGACAGTTCGGCAATCAGCCCCAGCATTTT. J is TRBJ1-5 and V is TRBV12-3 or TRBV12-4; tentatively, D is TRBD1 (6 bases). V gave up 4 bases and J gave up 2 bases, with 15 bases separating them. CDR3 length equals 16 residues.

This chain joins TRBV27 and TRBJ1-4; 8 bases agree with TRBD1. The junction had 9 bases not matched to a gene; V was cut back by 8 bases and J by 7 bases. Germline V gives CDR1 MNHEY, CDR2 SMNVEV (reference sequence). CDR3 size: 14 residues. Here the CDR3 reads CASRRTGQGEKLFF. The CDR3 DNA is TGTGCCAGCCGCCGGACAGGGCAAGGTGAAAAACTGTTTTTT.

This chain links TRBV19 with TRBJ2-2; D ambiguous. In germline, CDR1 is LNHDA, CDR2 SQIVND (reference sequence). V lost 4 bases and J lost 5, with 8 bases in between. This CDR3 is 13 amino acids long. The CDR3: CASSNHRTGELFF. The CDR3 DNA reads TGTGCCAGTAGTAATCATCGGACCGGGGAGCTGTTTTTT.

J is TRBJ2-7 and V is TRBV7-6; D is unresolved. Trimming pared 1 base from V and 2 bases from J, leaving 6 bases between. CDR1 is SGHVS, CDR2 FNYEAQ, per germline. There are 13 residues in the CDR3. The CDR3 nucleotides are TGTGCCAGCAGCTTAGGTCGGCCCTACGAGCAGTACTTC. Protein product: CASSLGRPYEQYF.

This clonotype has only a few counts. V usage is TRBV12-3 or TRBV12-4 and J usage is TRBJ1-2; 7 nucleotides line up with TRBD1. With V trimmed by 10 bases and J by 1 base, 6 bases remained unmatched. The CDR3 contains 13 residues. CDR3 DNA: TGTGCCACTAGGGACAGCCTTAACTATGGCTACACCTTC. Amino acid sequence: CATRDSLNYGYTF.

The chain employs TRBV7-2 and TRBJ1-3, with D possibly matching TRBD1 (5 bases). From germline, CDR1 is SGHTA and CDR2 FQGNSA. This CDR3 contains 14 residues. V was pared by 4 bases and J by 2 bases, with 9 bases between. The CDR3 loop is CASSSGTAGNTIYF. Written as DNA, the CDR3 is TGTGCCAGCAGCTCCGGGACGGCTGGAAACACCATATATTTT. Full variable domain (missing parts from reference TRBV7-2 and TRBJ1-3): GAGVSQSPSNKVTEKGKDVELRCDPISGHTALYWYRQSLGQGLEFLIYFQGNSAPDKSGLPSDRFSAERTGGSVSTLTIQRTQQEDSAVYLCASSSGTAGNTIYFGEGSWLTVV.

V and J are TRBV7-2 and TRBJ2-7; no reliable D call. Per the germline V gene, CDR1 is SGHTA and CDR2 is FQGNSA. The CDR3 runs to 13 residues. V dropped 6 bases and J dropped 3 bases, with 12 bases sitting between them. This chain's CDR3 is CASSPRVFYEQYF. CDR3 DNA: TGTGCCAGCAGTCCCCGGGTGTTCTACGAGCAGTACTTC.

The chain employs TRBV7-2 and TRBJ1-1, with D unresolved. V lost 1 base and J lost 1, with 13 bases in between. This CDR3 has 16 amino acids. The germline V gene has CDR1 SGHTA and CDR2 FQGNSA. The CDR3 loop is CASSLVSTIKNTEAFF. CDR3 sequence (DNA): TGTGCCAGCAGCTTAGTGAGCACCATAAAGAACACTGAAGCTTTCTTT.

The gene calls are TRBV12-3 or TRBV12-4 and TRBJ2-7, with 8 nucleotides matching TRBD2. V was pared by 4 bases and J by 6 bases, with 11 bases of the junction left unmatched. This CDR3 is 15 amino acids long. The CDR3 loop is CASSSTGTRASEQYF. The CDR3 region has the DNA TGTGCCAGCAGTTCTACCGGGACTAGAGCCTCCGAGCAGTACTTC.

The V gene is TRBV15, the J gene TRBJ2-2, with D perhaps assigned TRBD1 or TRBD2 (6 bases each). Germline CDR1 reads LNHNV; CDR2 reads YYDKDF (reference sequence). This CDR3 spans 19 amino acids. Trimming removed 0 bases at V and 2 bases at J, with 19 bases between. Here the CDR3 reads CATSRDLYPRGGNTGELFF. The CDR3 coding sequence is TGTGCCACCAGCAGAGATCTCTACCCCAGGGGAGGTAACACCGGGGAGCTGTTTTTT. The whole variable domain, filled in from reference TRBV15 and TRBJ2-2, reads DAMVIQNPRYQVTQFGKPVTLSCSQTLNHNVMYWYQQKSSQAPKLLFHYYDKDFNNEADTPDNFQSRRPNTSFCFLDIRSPGLGDTAMYLCATSRDLYPRGGNTGELFFGEGSRLTVL.

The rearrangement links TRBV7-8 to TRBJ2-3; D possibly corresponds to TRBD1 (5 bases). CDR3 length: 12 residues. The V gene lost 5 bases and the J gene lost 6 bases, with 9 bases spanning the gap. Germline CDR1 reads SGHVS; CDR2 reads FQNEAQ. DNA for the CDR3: TGTGCCAGCAGCCTGAAGGGGGATACGCAGTATTTT. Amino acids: CASSLKGDTQYF.

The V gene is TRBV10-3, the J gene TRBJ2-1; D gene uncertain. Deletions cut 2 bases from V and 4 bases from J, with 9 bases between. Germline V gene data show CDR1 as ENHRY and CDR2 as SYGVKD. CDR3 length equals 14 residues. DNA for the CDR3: TGTGCCATCAGTGAGAACTACCCATACAATGAGCAGTTCTTC. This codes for CAISENYPYNEQFF.

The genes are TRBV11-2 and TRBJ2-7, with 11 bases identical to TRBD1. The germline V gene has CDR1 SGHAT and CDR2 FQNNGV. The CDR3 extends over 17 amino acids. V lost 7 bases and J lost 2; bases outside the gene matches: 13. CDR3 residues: CASTSPPGTGGAYEQYF. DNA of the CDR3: TGTGCCAGCACCTCCCCCCCGGGGACAGGGGGAGCCTACGAGCAGTACTTC.

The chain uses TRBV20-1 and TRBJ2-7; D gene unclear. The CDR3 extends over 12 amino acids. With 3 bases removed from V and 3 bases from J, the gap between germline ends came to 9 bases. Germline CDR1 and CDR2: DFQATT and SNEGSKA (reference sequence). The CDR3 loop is CSASKEHYEQYF. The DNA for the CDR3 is TGCAGTGCTAGTAAGGAGCACTACGAGCAGTACTTC.

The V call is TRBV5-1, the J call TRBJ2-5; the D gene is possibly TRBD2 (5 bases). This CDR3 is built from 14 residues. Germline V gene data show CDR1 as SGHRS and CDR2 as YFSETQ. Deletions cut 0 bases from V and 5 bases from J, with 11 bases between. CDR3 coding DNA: TGCGCCAGCAGCTTGGACGGGATGGGGGAGACCCAGTACTTC. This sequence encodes CASSLDGMGETQYF.

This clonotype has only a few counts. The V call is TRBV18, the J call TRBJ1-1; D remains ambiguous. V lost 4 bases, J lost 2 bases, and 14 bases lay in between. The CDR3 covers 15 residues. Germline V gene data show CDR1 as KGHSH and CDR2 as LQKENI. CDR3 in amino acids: CASSLTWTENTEAFF. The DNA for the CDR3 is TGTGCCAGCTCACTTACGTGGACGGAAAACACTGAAGCTTTCTTT.

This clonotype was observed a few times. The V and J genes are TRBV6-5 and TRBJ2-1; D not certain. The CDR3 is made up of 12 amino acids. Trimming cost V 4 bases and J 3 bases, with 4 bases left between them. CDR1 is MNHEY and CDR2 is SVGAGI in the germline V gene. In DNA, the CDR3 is TGTGCCAGCAGTTTAAACTACAATGAGCAGTTCTTC. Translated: CASSLNYNEQFF.

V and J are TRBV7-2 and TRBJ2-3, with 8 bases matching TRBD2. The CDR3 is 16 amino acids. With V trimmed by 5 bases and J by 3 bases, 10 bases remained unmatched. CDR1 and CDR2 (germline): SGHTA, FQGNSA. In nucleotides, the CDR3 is TGTGCCAGCAGCCCCCCGGGACTAGGCGGTACAGATACGCAGTATTTT. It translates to CASSPPGLGGTDTQYF.

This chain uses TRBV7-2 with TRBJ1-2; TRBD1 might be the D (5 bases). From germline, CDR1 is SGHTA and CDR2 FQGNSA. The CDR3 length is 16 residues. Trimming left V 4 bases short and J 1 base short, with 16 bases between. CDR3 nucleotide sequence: TGTGCCAGCAGCTCCCCGCCCCGGGACGTTAACTATGGCTACACCTTC. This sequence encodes CASSSPPRDVNYGYTF.

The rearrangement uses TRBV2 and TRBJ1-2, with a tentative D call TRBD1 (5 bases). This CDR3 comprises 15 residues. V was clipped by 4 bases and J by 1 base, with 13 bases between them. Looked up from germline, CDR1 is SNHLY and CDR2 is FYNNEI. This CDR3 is CASSGQGRGNYGYTF. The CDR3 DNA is TGTGCCAGCAGTGGGCAGGGTAGGGGTAACTATGGCTACACCTTC.

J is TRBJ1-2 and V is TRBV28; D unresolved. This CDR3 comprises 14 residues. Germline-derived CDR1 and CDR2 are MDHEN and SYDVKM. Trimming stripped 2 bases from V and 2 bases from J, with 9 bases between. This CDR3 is CASSLRQPNYGYTF. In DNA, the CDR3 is TGTGCCAGCAGTTTAAGGCAACCCAACTATGGCTACACCTTC.

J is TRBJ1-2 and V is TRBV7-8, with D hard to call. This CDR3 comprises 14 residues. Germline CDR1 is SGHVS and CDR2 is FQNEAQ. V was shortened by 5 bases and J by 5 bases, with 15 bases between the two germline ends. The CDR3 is CASSPSPARYGYTF. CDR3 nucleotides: TGTGCCAGCAGCCCCTCTCCGGCGCGATATGGCTACACCTTC.

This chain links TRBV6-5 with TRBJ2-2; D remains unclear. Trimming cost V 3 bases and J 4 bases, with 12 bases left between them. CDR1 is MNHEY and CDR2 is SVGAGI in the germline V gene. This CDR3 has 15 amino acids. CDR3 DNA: TGTGCCAGCAGTTATTCTCACCCGAGCACCGGGGAGCTGTTTTTT. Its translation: CASSYSHPSTGELFF.

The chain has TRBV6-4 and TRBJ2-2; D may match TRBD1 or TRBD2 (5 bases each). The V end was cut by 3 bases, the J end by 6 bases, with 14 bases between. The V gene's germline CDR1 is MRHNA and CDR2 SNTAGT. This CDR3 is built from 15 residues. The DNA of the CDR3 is TGTGCCAGCAGTGAGGAGCCAGGGACGCCCGGGGAGCTGTTTTTT. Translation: CASSEEPGTPGELFF.